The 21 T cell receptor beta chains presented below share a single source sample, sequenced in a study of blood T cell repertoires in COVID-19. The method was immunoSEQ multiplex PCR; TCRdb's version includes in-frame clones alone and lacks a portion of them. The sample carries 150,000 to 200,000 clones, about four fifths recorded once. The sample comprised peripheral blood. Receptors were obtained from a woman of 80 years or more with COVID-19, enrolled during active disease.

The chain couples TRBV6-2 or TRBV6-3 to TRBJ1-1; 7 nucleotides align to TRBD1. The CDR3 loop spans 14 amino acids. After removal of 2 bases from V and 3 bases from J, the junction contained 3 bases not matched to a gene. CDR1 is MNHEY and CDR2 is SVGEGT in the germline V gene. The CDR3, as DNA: TGTGCCAGCAGTTACAAGGGGGCGGACACTGAAGCTTTCTTT. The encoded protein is CASSYKGADTEAFF.

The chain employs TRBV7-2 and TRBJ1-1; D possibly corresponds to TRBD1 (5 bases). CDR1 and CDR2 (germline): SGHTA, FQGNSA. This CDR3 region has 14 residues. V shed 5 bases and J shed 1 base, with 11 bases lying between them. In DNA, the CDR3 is TGTGCCAGCAGCCTACAGGCTCAGAACACTGAAGCTTTCTTT. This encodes CASSLQAQNTEAFF.

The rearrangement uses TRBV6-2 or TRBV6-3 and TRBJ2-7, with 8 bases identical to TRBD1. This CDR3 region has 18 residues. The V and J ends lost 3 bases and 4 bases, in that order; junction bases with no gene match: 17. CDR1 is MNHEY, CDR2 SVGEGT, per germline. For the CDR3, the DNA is TGTGCCAGCAGTTATCAACAAGCCGGGACAGGCCGCCTGTACGAGCAGTACTTC. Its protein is CASSYQQAGTGRLYEQYF.

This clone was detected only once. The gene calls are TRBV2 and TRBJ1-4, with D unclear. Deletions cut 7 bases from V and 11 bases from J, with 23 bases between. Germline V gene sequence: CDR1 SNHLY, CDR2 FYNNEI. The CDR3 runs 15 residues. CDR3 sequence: CASTVFGPPSGKLFF. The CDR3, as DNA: TGTGCCAGCACCGTGTTCGGGCCTCCCTCGGGGAAACTGTTTTTT.

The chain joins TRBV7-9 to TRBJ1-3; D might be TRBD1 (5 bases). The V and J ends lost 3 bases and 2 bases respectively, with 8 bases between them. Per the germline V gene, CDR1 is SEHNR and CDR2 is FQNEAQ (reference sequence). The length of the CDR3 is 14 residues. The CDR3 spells CASSLRQTGNTIYF. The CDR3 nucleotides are TGTGCCAGCAGCTTGCGACAGACTGGAAACACCATATATTTT.

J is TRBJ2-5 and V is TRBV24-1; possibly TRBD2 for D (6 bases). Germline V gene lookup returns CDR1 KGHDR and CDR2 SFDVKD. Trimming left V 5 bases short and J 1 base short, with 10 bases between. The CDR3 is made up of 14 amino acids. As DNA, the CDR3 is TGTGCCACCAGTGGGTGGGAGGCCCAAGAGACCCAGTACTTC. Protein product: CATSGWEAQETQYF.

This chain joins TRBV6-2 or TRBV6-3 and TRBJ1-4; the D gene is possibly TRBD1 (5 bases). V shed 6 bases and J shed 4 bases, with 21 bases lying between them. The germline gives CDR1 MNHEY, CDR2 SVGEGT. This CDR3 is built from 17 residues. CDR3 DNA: TGTGCCAGCAGCGACGCGACAGCCTTTTGGGGTAATGAAAAACTGTTTTTT. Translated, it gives CASSDATAFWGNEKLFF.

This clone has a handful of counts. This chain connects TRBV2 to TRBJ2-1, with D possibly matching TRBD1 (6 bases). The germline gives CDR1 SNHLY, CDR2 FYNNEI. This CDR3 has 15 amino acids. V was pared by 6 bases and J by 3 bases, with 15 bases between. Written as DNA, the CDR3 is TGTGCCAGCAGCGCCGACAGGAGCGGCTACAATGAGCAGTTCTTC. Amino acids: CASSADRSGYNEQFF.

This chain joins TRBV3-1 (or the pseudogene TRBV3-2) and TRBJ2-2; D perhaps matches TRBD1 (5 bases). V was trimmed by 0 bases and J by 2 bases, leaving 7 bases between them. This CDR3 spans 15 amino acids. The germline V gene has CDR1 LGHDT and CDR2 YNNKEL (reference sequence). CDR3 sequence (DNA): TGTGCCAGCAGCCAAGAACAGGTCAACACCGGGGAGCTGTTTTTT. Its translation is CASSQEQVNTGELFF.

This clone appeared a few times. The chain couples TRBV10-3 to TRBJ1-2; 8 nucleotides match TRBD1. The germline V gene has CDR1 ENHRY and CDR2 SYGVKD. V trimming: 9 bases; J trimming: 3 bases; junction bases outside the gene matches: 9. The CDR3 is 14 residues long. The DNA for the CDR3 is TGTGCCATTAGGCGACAGGGGAGAGACTATGGCTACACCTTC. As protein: CAIRRQGRDYGYTF.

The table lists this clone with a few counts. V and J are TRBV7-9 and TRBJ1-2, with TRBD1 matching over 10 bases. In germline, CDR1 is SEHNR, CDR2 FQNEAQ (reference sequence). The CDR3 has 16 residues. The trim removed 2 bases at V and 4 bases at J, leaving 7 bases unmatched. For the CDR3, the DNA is TGTGCCAGCAGCTTAAATGGAGACAGGGGGCTCTATGGCTACACCTTC. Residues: CASSLNGDRGLYGYTF.

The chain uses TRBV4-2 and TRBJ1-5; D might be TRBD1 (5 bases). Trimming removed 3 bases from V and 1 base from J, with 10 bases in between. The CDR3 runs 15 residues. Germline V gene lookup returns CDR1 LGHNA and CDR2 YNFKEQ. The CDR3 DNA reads TGTGCCAGCAGCCAGCGGCAGGGAAGCAATCAGCCCCAGCATTTT. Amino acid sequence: CASSQRQGSNQPQHF.

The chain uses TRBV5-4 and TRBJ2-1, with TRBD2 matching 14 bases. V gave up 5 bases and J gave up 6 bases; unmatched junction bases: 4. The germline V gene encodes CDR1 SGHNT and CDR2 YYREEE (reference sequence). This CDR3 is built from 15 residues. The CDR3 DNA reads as TGTGCCAGCAGTTCCGGGACTAGCGGGAGCAATGAGCAGTTCTTC. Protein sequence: CASSSGTSGSNEQFF.

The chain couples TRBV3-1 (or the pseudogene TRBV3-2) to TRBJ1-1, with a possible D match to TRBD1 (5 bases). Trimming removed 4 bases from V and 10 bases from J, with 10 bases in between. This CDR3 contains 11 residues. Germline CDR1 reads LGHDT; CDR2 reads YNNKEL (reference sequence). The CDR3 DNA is TGTGCCAGCAGCCTTACAGGACGAGCTTTCTTT. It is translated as CASSLTGRAFF.

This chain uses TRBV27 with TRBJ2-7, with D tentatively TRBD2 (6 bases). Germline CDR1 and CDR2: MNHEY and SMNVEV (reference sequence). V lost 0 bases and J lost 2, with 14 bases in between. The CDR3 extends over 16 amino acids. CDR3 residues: CASSLSLATLAYEQYF. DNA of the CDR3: TGTGCCAGCAGTTTATCTCTAGCGACTTTGGCCTACGAGCAGTACTTC.

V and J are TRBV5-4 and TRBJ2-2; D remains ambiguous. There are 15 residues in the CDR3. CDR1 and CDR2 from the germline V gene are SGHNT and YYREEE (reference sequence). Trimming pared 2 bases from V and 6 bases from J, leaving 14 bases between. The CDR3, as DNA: TGTGCCAGCAGCTTAAGAGCCCCGGTGCCCGGGGAGCTGTTTTTT. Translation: CASSLRAPVPGELFF.

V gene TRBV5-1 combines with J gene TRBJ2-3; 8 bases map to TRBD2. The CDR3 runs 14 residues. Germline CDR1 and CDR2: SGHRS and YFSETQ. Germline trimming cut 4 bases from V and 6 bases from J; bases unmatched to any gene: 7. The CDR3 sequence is CASSEGLVADTQYF. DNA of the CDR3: TGCGCCAGCAGCGAGGGACTAGTGGCTGATACGCAGTATTTT.

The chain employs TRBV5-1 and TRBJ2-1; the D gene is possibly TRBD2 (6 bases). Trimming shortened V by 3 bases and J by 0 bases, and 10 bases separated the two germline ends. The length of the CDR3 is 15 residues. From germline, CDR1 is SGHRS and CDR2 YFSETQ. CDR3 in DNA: TGCGCCAGCAGCTCGGCGGGGAGCTCCTACAATGAGCAGTTCTTC. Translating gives CASSSAGSSYNEQFF.

The CDR3 region has the DNA TGTGCCAGCAGCTTAGATTCGGTCCGGGGGGAGACCCAGTACTTC. Translated, it gives CASSLDSVRGETQYF. This chain uses TRBV11-3 with TRBJ2-5, with D possibly matching TRBD2 (6 bases). Germline CDR1 and CDR2: SGHNT and YENEEA. The CDR3 consists of 15 residues. Trimming left V 0 bases short and J 5 bases short, with 13 bases between.

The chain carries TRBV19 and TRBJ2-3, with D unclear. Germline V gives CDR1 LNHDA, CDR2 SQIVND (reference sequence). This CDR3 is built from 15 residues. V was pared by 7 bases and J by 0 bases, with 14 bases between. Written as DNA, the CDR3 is TGTGCCAGTACCCCACGAGGCAGAAGCACAGATACGCAGTATTTT. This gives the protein CASTPRGRSTDTQYF.

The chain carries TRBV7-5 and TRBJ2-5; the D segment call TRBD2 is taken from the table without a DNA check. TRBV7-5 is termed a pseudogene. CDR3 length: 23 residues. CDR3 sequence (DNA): TGTGCCAGAAGCCCACCCGGTAGGAGGGGGCGAGCTAACGGGCTAGCGGGAGGGGAGACCCAGTACTTC. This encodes CARSPPGRRGRANGLAGGETQYF.